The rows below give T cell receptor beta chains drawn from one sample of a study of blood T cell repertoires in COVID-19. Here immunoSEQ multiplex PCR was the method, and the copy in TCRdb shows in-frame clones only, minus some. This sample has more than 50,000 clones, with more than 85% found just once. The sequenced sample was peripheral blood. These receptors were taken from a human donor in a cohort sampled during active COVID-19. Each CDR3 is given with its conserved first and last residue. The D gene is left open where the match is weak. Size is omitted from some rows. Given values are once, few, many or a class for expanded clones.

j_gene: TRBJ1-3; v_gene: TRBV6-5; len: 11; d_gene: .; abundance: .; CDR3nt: TGTGCCAGCCATCGGGGAAACACCATATATTTT; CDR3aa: CASHRGNTIYF
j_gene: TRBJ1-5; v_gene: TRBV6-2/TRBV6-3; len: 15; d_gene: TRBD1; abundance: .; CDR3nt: TGTGCCAGCAGTCCCGGACAGGACCACAATCAGCCCCAGCATTTT; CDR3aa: CASSPGQDHNQPQHF
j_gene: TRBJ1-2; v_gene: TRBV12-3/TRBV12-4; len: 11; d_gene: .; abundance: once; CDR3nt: TGTGCCAGCAGCCAGGGTGTTGGCTACACCTTC; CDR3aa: CASSQGVGYTF
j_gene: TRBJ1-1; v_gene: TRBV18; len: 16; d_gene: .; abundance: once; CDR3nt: TGTGCCAGCTCACCACAGGACAGTTCCATGAACACTGAAGCTTTCTTT; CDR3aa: CASSPQDSSMNTEAFF
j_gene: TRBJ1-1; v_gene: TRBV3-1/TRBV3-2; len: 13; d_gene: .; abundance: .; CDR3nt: TGTGCCAGCAGCCAAGAGGTCGGCACTGAAGCTTTCTTT; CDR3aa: CASSQEVGTEAFF
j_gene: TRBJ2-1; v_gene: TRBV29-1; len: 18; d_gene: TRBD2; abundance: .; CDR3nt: TGCAGCGTCGCGGGACTAGACAATTGGATGAGCTCCTACAATGAGCAGTTCTTC; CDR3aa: CSVAGLDNWMSSYNEQFF
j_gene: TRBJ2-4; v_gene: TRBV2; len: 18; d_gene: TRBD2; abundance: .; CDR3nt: TGTGCCAGCAGTCCGGGGACTAGTCACCTCCTCCTTGGAAACATTCAGTACTTC; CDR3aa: CASSPGTSHLLLGNIQYF
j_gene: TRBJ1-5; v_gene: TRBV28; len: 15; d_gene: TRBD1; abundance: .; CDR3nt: TGTGCCAGCAGAACCGGGACAGGGACGACTCAGCCCCAGCATTTT; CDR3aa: CASRTGTGTTQPQHF
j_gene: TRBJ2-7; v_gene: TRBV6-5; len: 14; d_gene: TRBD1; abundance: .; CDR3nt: TGTGCCAGCAGTAGGGGGACAGAGTCCTACGAGCAGTACTTC; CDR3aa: CASSRGTESYEQYF
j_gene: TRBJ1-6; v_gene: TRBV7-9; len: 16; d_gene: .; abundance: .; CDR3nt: TGTGCCAGCAGCTTAAGGGGAATCGAGAATAATTCACCCCTCCACTTT; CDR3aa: CASSLRGIENNSPLHF
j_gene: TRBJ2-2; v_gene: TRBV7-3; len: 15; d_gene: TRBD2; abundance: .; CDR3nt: TGTGCCAGCAGCCCTAGCGGGAGGGCCCCCGGGGAGCTGTTTTTT; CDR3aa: CASSPSGRAPGELFF
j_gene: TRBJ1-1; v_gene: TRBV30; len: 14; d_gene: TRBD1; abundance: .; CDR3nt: TGTGCCTGGAGTGTGGGACAGGGGGTAACTGAAGCTTTCTTT; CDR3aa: CAWSVGQGVTEAFF
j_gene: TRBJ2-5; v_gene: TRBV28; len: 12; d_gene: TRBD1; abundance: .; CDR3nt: TGTGCCTGCTGGGACAGGGAAGAGACCCAGTACTTC; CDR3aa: CACWDREETQYF
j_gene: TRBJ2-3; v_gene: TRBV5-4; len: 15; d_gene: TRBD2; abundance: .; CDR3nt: TGTGCCAGCAGCTTAATGGCGGGAGGCACAGATACGCAGTATTTT; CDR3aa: CASSLMAGGTDTQYF
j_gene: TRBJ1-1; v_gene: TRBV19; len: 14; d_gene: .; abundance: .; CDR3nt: TGTGCCAGTAGTATGGGGCACGAGAACACTGAAGCTTTCTTT; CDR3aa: CASSMGHENTEAFF
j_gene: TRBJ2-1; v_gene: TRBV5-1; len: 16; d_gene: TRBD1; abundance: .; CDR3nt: TGCGCCAGCAGCACCTTAGGACAGGGTCCCCGCAATGAGCAGTTCTTC; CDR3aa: CASSTLGQGPRNEQFF
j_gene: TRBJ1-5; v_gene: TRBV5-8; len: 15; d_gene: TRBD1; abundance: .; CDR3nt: TGTGCCAGCAGCTTGACTGACAGGGGGAATCAGCCCCAGCATTTT; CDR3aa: CASSLTDRGNQPQHF
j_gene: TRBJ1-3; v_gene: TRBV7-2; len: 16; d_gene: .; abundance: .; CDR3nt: TGTGCCAGCAGCCTACGACAAGGCCACTCTGGAAACACCATATATTTT; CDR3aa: CASSLRQGHSGNTIYF
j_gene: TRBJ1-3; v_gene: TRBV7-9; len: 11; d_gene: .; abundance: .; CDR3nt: TGTGCCAGCAGCTTCCTCAACACCATATATTTT; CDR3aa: CASSFLNTIYF
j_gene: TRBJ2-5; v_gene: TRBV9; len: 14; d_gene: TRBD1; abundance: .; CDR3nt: TGTGCCAGCAGCGACGGGACAGCGAAAGAGACCCAGTACTTC; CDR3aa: CASSDGTAKETQYF
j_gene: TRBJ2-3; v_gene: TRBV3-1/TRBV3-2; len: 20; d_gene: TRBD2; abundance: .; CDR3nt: TGTGCCAGCAGCCAAGAACTACTAGCGGGGGGGCCTGGAAACACAGATACGCAGTATTTT; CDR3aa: CASSQELLAGGPGNTDTQYF
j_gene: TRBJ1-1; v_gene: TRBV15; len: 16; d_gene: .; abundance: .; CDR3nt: TGTGCCACCAGCAGTCTTTATAGGGAGGTAGGCACTGAAGCTTTCTTT; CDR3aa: CATSSLYREVGTEAFF
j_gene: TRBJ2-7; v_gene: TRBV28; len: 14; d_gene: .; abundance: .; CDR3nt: TGTGCCAGCAGTATAACAGGGCTGTCCTACGAGCAGTACTTC; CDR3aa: CASSITGLSYEQYF
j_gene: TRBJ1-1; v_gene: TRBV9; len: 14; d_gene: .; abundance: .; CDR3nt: TGTGCCAGCAGCCCACCGGGGGGATACACTGAAGCTTTCTTT; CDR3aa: CASSPPGGYTEAFF
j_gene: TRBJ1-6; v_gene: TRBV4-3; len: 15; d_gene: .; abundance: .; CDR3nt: TGCGCCAGCAGCCAAGATCGGTTCCCGAATTCACCCCTCCACTTT; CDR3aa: CASSQDRFPNSPLHF
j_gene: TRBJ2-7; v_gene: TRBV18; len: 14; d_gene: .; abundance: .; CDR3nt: TGTGCCAGCTCACCGTCCGGGAACTCCTACGAGCAGTACTTC; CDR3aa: CASSPSGNSYEQYF
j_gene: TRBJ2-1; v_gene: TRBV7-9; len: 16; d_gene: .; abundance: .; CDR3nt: TGTGCCAGCAGCCCTTCAGGGGGACTCCTATACAATGAGCAGTTCTTC; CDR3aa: CASSPSGGLLYNEQFF
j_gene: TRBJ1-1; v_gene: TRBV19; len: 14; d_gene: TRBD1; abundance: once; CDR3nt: TGTGCCAGTAGTGTAGACAGGGATGAGGCTGAAGCTTTCTTT; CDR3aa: CASSVDRDEAEAFF
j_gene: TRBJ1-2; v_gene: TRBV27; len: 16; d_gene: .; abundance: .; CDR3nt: TGTGCCAGCAGCCCCTTTGGGGTAGGGAGGTTTGATGGCTACACCTTC; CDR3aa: CASSPFGVGRFDGYTF
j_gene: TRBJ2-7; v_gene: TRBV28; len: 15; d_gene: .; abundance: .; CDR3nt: TGTGCCAGCAGTGAAAGCCAGGGTATAATCCACGAGCAGTACTTC; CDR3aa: CASSESQGIIHEQYF
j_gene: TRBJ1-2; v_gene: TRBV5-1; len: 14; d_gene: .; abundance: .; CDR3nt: TGCGCCAGCAGCTTGGTTTCAGGGGAAGAAGGCTACACCTTC; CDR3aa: CASSLVSGEEGYTF
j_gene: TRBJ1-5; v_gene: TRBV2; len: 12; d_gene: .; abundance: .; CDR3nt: TGTGCCAGCAGTGAAGGGTCTCGGGCCCAGCATTTT; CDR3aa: CASSEGSRAQHF
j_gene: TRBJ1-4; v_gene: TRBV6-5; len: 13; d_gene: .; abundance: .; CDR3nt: TGTGCCACCCGTCGTTCAGATGGCGAAAAACTGTTTTTT; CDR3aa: CATRRSDGEKLFF
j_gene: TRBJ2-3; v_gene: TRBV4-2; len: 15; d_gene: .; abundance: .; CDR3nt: TGTGCCAGCAGCGAAGACAGTTCTAGCACAGATACGCAGTATTTT; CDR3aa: CASSEDSSSTDTQYF
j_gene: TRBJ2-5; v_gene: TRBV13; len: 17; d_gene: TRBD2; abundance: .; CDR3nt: TGTGCCAGCAGCTTAGGTGATTCGGGACTAACACAAGAGACCCAGTACTTC; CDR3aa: CASSLGDSGLTQETQYF
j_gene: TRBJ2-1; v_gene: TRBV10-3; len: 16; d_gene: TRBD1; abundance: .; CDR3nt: TGTGCCATCAGTGCTGCACAGGGGCTACCGTACAATGAGCAGTTCTTC; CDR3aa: CAISAAQGLPYNEQFF
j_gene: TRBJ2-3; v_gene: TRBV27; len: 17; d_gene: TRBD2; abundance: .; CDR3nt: TGTGCCAGCAGTTTTAAGGGTTGGCGGGAGGGCCTAGATACGCAGTATTTT; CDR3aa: CASSFKGWREGLDTQYF
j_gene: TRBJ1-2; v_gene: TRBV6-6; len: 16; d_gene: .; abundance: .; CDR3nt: TGTGCCAGCAGTTACTCGAAGGGTGGGGGCAACTATGGCTACACCTTC; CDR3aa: CASSYSKGGGNYGYTF
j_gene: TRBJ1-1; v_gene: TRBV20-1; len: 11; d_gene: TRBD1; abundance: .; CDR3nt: TGCAGTCTAGGGGGCAGCACTGAAGCTTTCTTT; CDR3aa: CSLGGSTEAFF
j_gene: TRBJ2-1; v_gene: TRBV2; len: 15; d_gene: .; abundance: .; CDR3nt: TGTGCCAGCAGTGAAGTATTTGAGACCTACAATGAGCAGTTCTTC; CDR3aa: CASSEVFETYNEQFF
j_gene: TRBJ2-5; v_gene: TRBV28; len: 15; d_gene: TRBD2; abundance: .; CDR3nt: TGTGCCAGCAGTTTGTACCGGGAGGGGCGGAAGACCCAGTACTTC; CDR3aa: CASSLYREGRKTQYF
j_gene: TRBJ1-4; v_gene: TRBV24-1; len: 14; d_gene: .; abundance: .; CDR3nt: TGTGCCACCACTTCGGACAGCTTTAATGAAAAACTGTTTTTT; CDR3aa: CATTSDSFNEKLFF
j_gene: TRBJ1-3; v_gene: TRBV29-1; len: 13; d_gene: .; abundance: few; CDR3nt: TGCAGCGTTGAAGCAGGTACTGGAAACACCATATATTTT; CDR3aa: CSVEAGTGNTIYF
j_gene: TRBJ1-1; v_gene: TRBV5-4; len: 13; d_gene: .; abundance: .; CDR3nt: TGTGCCAGCAGCTATCCAGGGAACACTGAAGCTTTCTTT; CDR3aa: CASSYPGNTEAFF
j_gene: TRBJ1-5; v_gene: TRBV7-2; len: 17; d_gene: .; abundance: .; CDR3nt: TGTGCCAGCAGCTTTGGGGGGAGGGGGTATAGCAATCAGCCCCAGCATTTT; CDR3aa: CASSFGGRGYSNQPQHF
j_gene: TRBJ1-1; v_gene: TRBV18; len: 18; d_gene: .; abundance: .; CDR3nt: TGTGCCAGCTCACCGACGGATCTTGCGGGGGGCTCGACTGGAAAAGCTTTCTTT; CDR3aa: CASSPTDLAGGSTGKAFF
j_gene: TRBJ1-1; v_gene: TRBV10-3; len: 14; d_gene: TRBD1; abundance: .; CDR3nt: TGTGCCATCAGTGTAGGGACAGGGTACACTGAAGCTTTCTTT; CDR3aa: CAISVGTGYTEAFF
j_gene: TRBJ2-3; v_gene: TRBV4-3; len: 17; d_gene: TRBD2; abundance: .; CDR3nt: TGCGCCAGCAGCCCGGGACTAGCGGGGGTTCAGCAAGATACGCAGTATTTT; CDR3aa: CASSPGLAGVQQDTQYF
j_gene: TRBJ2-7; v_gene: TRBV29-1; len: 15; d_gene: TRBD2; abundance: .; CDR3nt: TGCAGCGTTGAGGGGCGGGGGACTAGCGGCTACGAGCAGTACTTC; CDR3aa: CSVEGRGTSGYEQYF
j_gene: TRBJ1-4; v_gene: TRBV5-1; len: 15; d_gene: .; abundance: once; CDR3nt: TGCGCCAGCAGCCCAGAGGGCAGTACTAATGAAAAACTGTTTTTT; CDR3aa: CASSPEGSTNEKLFF
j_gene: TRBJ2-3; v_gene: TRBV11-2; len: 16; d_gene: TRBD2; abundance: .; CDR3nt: TGTGCCAGCAGCTTCCGAGCGGGGGGGCCAACAGATACGCAGTATTTT; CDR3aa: CASSFRAGGPTDTQYF
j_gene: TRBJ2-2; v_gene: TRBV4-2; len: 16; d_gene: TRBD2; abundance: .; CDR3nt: TGTGCCAGCAGCCCTGGTAGCGGGAGGGACACCGGGGAGCTGTTTTTT; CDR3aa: CASSPGSGRDTGELFF